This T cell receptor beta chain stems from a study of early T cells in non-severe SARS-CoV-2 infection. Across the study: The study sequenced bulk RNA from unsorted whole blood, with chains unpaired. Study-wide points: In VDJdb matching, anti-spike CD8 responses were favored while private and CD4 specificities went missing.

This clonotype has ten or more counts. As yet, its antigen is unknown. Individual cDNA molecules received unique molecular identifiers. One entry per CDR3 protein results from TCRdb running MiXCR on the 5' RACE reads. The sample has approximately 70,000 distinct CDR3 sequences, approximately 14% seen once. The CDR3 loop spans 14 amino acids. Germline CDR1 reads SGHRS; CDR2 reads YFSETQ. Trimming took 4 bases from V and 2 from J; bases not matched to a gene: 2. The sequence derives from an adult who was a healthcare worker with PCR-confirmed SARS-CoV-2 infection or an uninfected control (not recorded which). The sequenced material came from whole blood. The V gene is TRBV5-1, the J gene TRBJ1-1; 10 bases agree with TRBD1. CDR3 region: CASSGQGVNTEAFF. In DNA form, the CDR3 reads TGCGCCAGCAGCGGACAGGGGGTAAACACTGAAGCTTTCTTT.